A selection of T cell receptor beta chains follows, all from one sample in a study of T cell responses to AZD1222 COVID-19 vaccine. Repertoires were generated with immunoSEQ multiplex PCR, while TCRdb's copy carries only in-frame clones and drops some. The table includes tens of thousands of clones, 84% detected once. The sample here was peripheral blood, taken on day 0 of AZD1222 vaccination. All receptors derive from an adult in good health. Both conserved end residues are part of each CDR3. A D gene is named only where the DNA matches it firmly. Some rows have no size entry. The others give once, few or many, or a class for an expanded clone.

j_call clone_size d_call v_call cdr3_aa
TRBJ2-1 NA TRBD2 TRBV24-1 CATSDWSRTSGGRNEQFF
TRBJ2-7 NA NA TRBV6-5 CASIRTGSSYEQYF
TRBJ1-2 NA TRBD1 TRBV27 CASSHRGVDGYTF
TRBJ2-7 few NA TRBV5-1 CASSLSPIGTRQYF
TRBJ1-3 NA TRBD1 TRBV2 CATRGQISGNTIYF
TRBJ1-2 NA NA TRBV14 CASSQRGANYGYTF
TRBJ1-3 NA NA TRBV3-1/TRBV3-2 CASSHGPESGNTIYF
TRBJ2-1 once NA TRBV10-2 CASDWTSGRLNPNEQFF
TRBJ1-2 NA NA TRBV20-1 CSASVQNYGYTF
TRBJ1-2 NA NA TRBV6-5 CASSYSGPRQVDRYTF
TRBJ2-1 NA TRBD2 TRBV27 CASTGLAGAYSYNEQFF
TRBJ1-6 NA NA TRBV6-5 CASSYSKDWVNSPLHF
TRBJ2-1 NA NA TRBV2 CASTVYNEQFF
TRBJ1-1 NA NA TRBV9 CASSVGRYTEAFF
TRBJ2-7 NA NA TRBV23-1 CASSQSSNTSYEQYF
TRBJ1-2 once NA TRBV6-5 CASSRTENLMGYTF
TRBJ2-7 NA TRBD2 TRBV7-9 CASSQGLADYEQYF
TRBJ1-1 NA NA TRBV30 CAWSREVNTEAFF
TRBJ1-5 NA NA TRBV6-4 CASSAGPNQPQHF
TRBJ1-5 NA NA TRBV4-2 CASSQDGRNQPQHF
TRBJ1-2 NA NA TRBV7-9 CASSWAGSDYGYTF
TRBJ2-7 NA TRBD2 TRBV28 CASSGAGGRGGEQYF
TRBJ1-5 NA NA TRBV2 CASSEEAGLQPQHF
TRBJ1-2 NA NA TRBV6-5 CASSERAGSNYGYTF
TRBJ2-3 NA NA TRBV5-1 CASSLGYTQYF
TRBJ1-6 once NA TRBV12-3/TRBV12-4 CASSTGYNSPLHF
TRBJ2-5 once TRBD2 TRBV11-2 CASVTGVLAGVQETQYF
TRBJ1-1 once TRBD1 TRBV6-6 CASSLQGGAEAFF
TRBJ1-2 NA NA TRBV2 CASSDLGTGRANYGYTF
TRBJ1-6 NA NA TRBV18 CASSFSRGSPLHF
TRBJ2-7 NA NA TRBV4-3 CASSQVTRAGEQYF
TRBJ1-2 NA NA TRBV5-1 CASSPWLQGAGAYGYTF
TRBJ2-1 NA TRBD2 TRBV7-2 CASSSGGYNEQFF
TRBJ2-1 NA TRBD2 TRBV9 CASSATSGGPYNEQFF
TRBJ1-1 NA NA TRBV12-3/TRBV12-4 CASSRWVTEAFF
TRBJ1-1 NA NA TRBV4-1 CASSQVGNTEAFF
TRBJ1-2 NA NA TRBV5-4 CASSSQEYGYTF
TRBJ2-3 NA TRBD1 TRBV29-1 CSVEAAGGQGTDTQYF
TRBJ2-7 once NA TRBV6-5 CASSYPSSEGLHEQYF
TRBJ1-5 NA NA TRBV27 CASRAGSQPQHF
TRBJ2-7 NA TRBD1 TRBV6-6 CASSQDRAGGYEQYF
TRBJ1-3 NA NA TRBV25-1 CASSEDHSGGNTIYF
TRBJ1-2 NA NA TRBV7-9 CASSLILRERGYTF
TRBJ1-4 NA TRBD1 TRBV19 CASSYPGQAREKLFF
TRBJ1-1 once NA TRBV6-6 CASSTGNTEAFF
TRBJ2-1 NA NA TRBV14 CASSQNSGYEQFF
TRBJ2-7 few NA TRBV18 CASSPTPQAEQYF
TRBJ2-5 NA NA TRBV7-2 CASSPGRGWETQYF
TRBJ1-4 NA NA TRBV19 CASTIRGRPNEKLFF
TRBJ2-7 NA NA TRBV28 CASSQGQFYEQYF
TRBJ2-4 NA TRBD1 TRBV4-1 CASSQGVLGQGRNIQYF
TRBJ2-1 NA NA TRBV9 CASSVAWLDNEQFF